This record looks at one T cell receptor (beta chain) sequence and its context. CDR1 is MNHEY, CDR2 SMNVEV, per germline (reference sequence). The CDR3 runs to 20 residues. The V gene lost 2 bases and the J gene lost 4 bases, with 30 bases spanning the gap. The data belong to a study of T cell changes during pregnancy in multiple sclerosis. Only in-frame clones appear in the TCRdb table, and some are missing; sequencing was by immunoSEQ multiplex PCR. The sample shows around 40,000 clones, about 90% of them seen only once. The chain has TRBV27 and TRBJ2-7, with a tentative D call TRBD1 (7 bases). The TCR originated in a female donor in good health, enrolled as a control in a pregnancy study. This specimen was CD4+ T cells from peripheral blood mononuclear cells, taken in the third trimester of pregnancy. CDR3 amino acids: CASSLHPPRGGYAGQYEQYF. The DNA for the CDR3 is TGTGCCAGCAGTTTACACCCTCCTAGAGGGGGCTACGCGGGGCAATACGAGCAGTACTTC.